The source of this TCR beta chain is a study of blood T cell repertoires in COVID-19. Authors' analysis steps: Cell counts per sample came from amplifying reference gene primers. The repertoire was sequenced with immunoSEQ multiplex PCR; TCRdb's copy has only in-frame clones and lacks some. That table supplies the V and J calls and clone size; D and trimming were determined from the DNA. The data show more than 150,000 clones, 82% seen once. Membership in each cohort depended on participant-reported clinical history. The study counted Cohort 3 donors as recovered given two negative PCRs, clearance, or symptom resolution. Trimming cost V 4 bases and J 6 bases, with 11 bases left between them. Germline assignment: CDR1 KGHDR and CDR2 SFDVKD. The CDR3 is 13 residues long.

The rearrangement joins TRBV24-1 to TRBJ1-2, with D uncertain. The sequence derives from a man aged 45-65 years who had recovered from COVID-19. Material: PBMCs or T cells enriched from blood (not recorded which). The CDR3 DNA follows: TGTGCCACCAGTGAGTCCGGGAACGATGGCTACACCTTC. Protein sequence: CATSESGNDGYTF.